This TCR beta chain was recovered during a study of T cell responses to AZD1222 COVID-19 vaccine (TCRdb year 2021). About the full investigation: A total of 230 to 250 trial participants underwent TCR sequencing, of whom more than 200 had received two doses of AZD1222 and 26 had received two doses of the MenACWY control vaccine. Trial participants were enrolled by age into 18-55, 56-69 and 70-plus year subgroups, with around 150, 28 and 57 TCR-sequenced participants respectively.

About this clone itself: Its antigen is still unknown. Base quality data are lacking; no much larger clone is found one base away.

Read against the paper, the sample's time point label means: baseline before first vaccination. According to the study, the label for this sample's treatment or condition signals: meningococcal conjugate vaccine given as trial control. Samples from vaccinated people were obtained from the UK trials COV001 and COV002, which included a single-blind randomized controlled phase 2/3 trial of AZD1222 (ChAdOx1 nCoV-19) in healthy adults. Trial participant PBMC samples were collected at day 0 and day 28 after the second dose for TCRbeta chain sequencing. In the germline V gene, CDR1 corresponds to SGHDT and CDR2 to YYEEEE. Inclusive of the bounding cysteine and phenylalanine, the CDR3 is 15 residues long. Only the CDR3 portion is preserved as DNA: 45 bases, with reading frame beginning at the first base. V loses 4 bases of germline sequence and J loses 0 bases, and the interval between the two ends is 13 bases.

Here is what the overall study found, with its caveats: The whole spike protein was spanned by vaccine-associated CD4 TCRs, and dominant responses were seen in regions 160-218 and 743-854. Epitopes outside the regions mutated in the B.1.351 and B.1.1.7 variants were reportedly recognized by nearly half of the unique spike-specific TCRs. No day 14 peak-response samples were available, so repertoires were characterized only after the peak T cell response. Conclusions about previously exposed vaccinees are limited, since just 6 or 7 AZD1222 recipients were seropositive for SARS-CoV-2 at baseline. Participants were mostly white British and included more females than males, and it was suggested by the authors that clonal diversity may have been underestimated. In the small 56-69-year group, the increase in depth fell short of significance, most likely because of low power. A significant rise in spike-specific TCR breadth and depth was observed after two AZD1222 doses relative to day 0 and relative to MenACWY recipients.

The CDR3 regions of human TCRbeta chains were subjected to immunosequencing. Processing in the source paper ran as follows. TCRs in the repertoires were compared against a reference library of SARS-CoV-2-specific TCRs that had been generated with the MIRA antigen-specificity platform. Breadth meant the fraction of unique TCRs that were SARS-CoV-2-associated, whereas depth meant the fraction of total T cells that were SARS-CoV-2-associated. Using the MIRA data, each spike-specific TCR was assigned both to the spike region to which the TCR was reactive and to a CD4 or CD8 class. Log10-transformed breadth and depth values were compared by one-way ANOVA with Sidak's multiple comparisons tests. In its TCRdb copy, this immuneACCESS table keeps in-frame sequences only and misses some clones. Where compared with another copy, unresolved V genes explain less than half of these, and the others have no known cause. The V and J calls and clone size come from that table; D and trimming were worked out from the DNA. Recorded for this sample are 98,000 or so clones; approximately 89% of them occurred a single time. The top ten clones comprise 3.1% of the sample.

Sequenced material: peripheral blood, taken on day 0 of MenACWY control vaccination. The source of this sequence is an adult in good health. The chain is assembled from TRBV5-6 and TRBJ1-2, with a weak D call of TRBD1 (5 bases match). The DNA is as follows: TGTGCCAGCAGCGGGGGGACGGAAACTAACTATGGCTACACCTTC. Protein translation: CASSGGTETNYGYTF.